This T cell receptor beta chain is drawn from a study of T cell changes during pregnancy in multiple sclerosis. Measured with immunoSEQ multiplex PCR; TCRdb has only the in-frame clones, and not every one. The sample records approximately 34,000 clones, roughly 90% being singletons. This clonotype was sampled from a female donor with multiple sclerosis, enrolled in a pregnancy study. This specimen consisted of CD8+ T cells from peripheral blood mononuclear cells, obtained after pregnancy.

The CDR3 loop reads CASSLVQGWNTEAFF. The CDR3, as DNA: TGTGCCAGCAGCTTAGTACAGGGCTGGAACACTGAAGCTTTCTTT. The chain uses TRBV7-9 and TRBJ1-1; D may be TRBD1 (6 bases). The CDR3 spans 15 residues. The ends were cut back, 1 base at V and 1 base at J, with 10 bases in the middle. Germline V gene data show CDR1 as SEHNR and CDR2 as FQNEAQ (reference sequence).